A selection of T cell receptor beta chains follows, all from one sample in a study of long-term antiretroviral therapy in people with HIV. Data came from immunoSEQ multiplex PCR; TCRdb stores just in-frame clones and leaves some out. The profile covers fewer than 30,000 clones, with around 84% appearing a single time and around 4.7% taken by the ten largest. This specimen consisted of unsorted PBMCs, obtained 0.8 years after starting antiretroviral therapy. Every receptor here comes from a woman in her twenties or thirties with HIV. CDR3s include the opening cysteine and the closing phenylalanine or tryptophan. D genes are given only for firm matches. Only part of the rows carry a size: once, few, many, or a class if the clone is expanded.

J gene: TRBJ1-2; clone size: -; D gene: -; V gene: TRBV30; CDR3 DNA: TGTGCCTGGAGCCCCCTCGGCACAATGAGAAACTATGGCTACACCTTC; CDR3 protein: CAWSPLGTMRNYGYTF
J gene: TRBJ2-1; clone size: -; D gene: TRBD1; V gene: TRBV7-9; CDR3 DNA: TGTGCCGCCGAGCCGGGGACAGGCGTGGATGAGCAGTTCTTC; CDR3 protein: CAAEPGTGVDEQFF
J gene: TRBJ2-6; clone size: -; D gene: -; V gene: TRBV4-1; CDR3 DNA: TGCGCCAGCAGCCAAGTCCCTGGGGAATCTGGGGCCAACGTCCTGACTTTC; CDR3 protein: CASSQVPGESGANVLTF
J gene: TRBJ2-2; clone size: -; D gene: TRBD2; V gene: TRBV11-2; CDR3 DNA: TGTGCCAGCAGCTTCTCTCCGGGGGGGCCGGACACCGGGGAGCTGTTTTTT; CDR3 protein: CASSFSPGGPDTGELFF
J gene: TRBJ2-2; clone size: few; D gene: -; V gene: TRBV27; CDR3 DNA: TGTGCCAGCAGGTGGGGAAGGAACACCGGGGAGCTGTTTTTT; CDR3 protein: CASRWGRNTGELFF
J gene: TRBJ2-2; clone size: -; D gene: TRBD1; V gene: TRBV9; CDR3 DNA: TGTGCCAGCAGCGCCGGACAGGGGTGGACCGGGGAGCTGTTTTTT; CDR3 protein: CASSAGQGWTGELFF
J gene: TRBJ1-3; clone size: -; D gene: -; V gene: TRBV5-1; CDR3 DNA: TGCGCCAGCACCTGGGGAGCTAGCTCTGGAAACACCATATATTTT; CDR3 protein: CASTWGASSGNTIYF
J gene: TRBJ2-3; clone size: -; D gene: TRBD2; V gene: TRBV6-4; CDR3 DNA: TGTGCCAGCAGAAGCGGGGCCGGGGATACGCAGTATTTT; CDR3 protein: CASRSGAGDTQYF
J gene: TRBJ1-2; clone size: few; D gene: -; V gene: TRBV27; CDR3 DNA: TGTGCCAGCACCTCCCGGGGGCAAGGACAGCCCGGCTACACCTTC; CDR3 protein: CASTSRGQGQPGYTF
J gene: TRBJ2-1; clone size: -; D gene: TRBD1; V gene: TRBV7-2; CDR3 DNA: TGTGCCAGCAGCTTGCAGGGGGCGAGTGAGCAGTTCTTC; CDR3 protein: CASSLQGASEQFF
J gene: TRBJ1-2; clone size: few; D gene: -; V gene: TRBV11-2; CDR3 DNA: TGTGCCAGCAGCTTACCAGGGGCGTCGGGCTACACCTTC; CDR3 protein: CASSLPGASGYTF
J gene: TRBJ2-1; clone size: -; D gene: TRBD2; V gene: TRBV7-3; CDR3 DNA: TGTGCCAGCAGCTTATCGAGCGGGGAGTTTTACAATGAGCAGTTCTTC; CDR3 protein: CASSLSSGEFYNEQFF
J gene: TRBJ1-5; clone size: -; D gene: -; V gene: TRBV11-3; CDR3 DNA: TGTGCCAGCAGCCCGGAGACGGGCGGAAGGGGGGCGCGTGGCAATCAGCCCCAGCATTTT; CDR3 protein: CASSPETGGRGARGNQPQHF
J gene: TRBJ2-5; clone size: -; D gene: -; V gene: TRBV15; CDR3 DNA: TGTGCCACTGCGGCGGGGCCGGGGGAGACCCAGTACTTC; CDR3 protein: CATAAGPGETQYF
J gene: TRBJ2-3; clone size: -; D gene: TRBD2; V gene: TRBV2; CDR3 DNA: TGTGCCAGCAGTCCATATAGCGGGGGACTTGATACGCAGTATTTT; CDR3 protein: CASSPYSGGLDTQYF
J gene: TRBJ2-4; clone size: -; D gene: TRBD1; V gene: TRBV11-1; CDR3 DNA: TGTGCCAGCAGCTTCGAACCGGGACAGGGCGGGTTGGCCAAAAACATTCAGTACTTC; CDR3 protein: CASSFEPGQGGLAKNIQYF
J gene: TRBJ2-6; clone size: -; D gene: -; V gene: TRBV6-6; CDR3 DNA: TGTGCCAGCAGTTCAAACTCTGGGGCCAACGTCCTGACTTTC; CDR3 protein: CASSSNSGANVLTF
J gene: TRBJ1-1; clone size: -; D gene: TRBD1; V gene: TRBV5-1; CDR3 DNA: TGCGCCAGCGCACAGGGGACCTCTGAAGCTTTCTTT; CDR3 protein: CASAQGTSEAFF
J gene: TRBJ1-1; clone size: once; D gene: -; V gene: TRBV9; CDR3 DNA: TGTGCCAGCAGCCCTTTAAACACTGAAGCTTTCTTT; CDR3 protein: CASSPLNTEAFF
J gene: TRBJ2-7; clone size: few; D gene: TRBD2; V gene: TRBV7-3; CDR3 DNA: TGTGCCAGCAGTAAACTAGCGGGGGCCGAGTACGAGCAGTACTTC; CDR3 protein: CASSKLAGAEYEQYF
J gene: TRBJ1-3; clone size: -; D gene: TRBD1; V gene: TRBV10-1; CDR3 DNA: TGCGCCAGCAGGATCACAGGGGCTAGCTCTGGAAACACCATATATTTT; CDR3 protein: CASRITGASSGNTIYF
J gene: TRBJ1-1; clone size: -; D gene: -; V gene: TRBV5-1; CDR3 DNA: TGCGCCAGCAGCAATGCCCATCTGAACACTGAAGCTTTCTTT; CDR3 protein: CASSNAHLNTEAFF
J gene: TRBJ1-1; clone size: -; D gene: TRBD1; V gene: TRBV28; CDR3 DNA: TGTGCCAGCAGCGGACAGGGGTTCACTGAAGCTTTCTTT; CDR3 protein: CASSGQGFTEAFF
J gene: TRBJ1-1; clone size: -; D gene: -; V gene: TRBV7-6; CDR3 DNA: TGTGCCAGCAGCCCCCTTTTGACAACTGAAGCTTTCTTT; CDR3 protein: CASSPLLTTEAFF
J gene: TRBJ1-2; clone size: -; D gene: -; V gene: TRBV25-1; CDR3 DNA: TGTGCCAGCAGTGAATATACGGGGGGCTGGGATGGCTACACCTTC; CDR3 protein: CASSEYTGGWDGYTF
J gene: TRBJ1-3; clone size: -; D gene: -; V gene: TRBV18; CDR3 DNA: TGTGCCAGCTCACCGTCGGGAGCTGGAAACACCATATATTTT; CDR3 protein: CASSPSGAGNTIYF
J gene: TRBJ2-5; clone size: -; D gene: TRBD1; V gene: TRBV4-1; CDR3 DNA: TGCGCCAGAGGGACAGGGGGCTCGGAGACCCAGTACTTC; CDR3 protein: CARGTGGSETQYF
J gene: TRBJ1-1; clone size: -; D gene: TRBD1; V gene: TRBV6-1; CDR3 DNA: TGTGCCAGCAGCGAGGGAGGGGGCCACACTGAAGCTTTCTTT; CDR3 protein: CASSEGGGHTEAFF
J gene: TRBJ2-7; clone size: once; D gene: -; V gene: TRBV28; CDR3 DNA: TGTGCCAGCAGTTTGGCTGGACAAATTAGGGAGCAGTACTTC; CDR3 protein: CASSLAGQIREQYF
J gene: TRBJ1-3; clone size: -; D gene: -; V gene: TRBV7-2; CDR3 DNA: TGTGCCAGCAGCTCAGCACGGGGCTCAGCTGGAAACACCATATATTTT; CDR3 protein: CASSSARGSAGNTIYF
J gene: TRBJ2-7; clone size: -; D gene: -; V gene: TRBV29-1; CDR3 DNA: TGCAGCGTTTTGACGGATAGCACCTACGAGCAGTACTTC; CDR3 protein: CSVLTDSTYEQYF
J gene: TRBJ2-1; clone size: -; D gene: -; V gene: TRBV5-1; CDR3 DNA: TGCGCCAGCAGCTTGCCCCGGAATGAGCAGTTCTTC; CDR3 protein: CASSLPRNEQFF
J gene: TRBJ2-1; clone size: -; D gene: TRBD2; V gene: TRBV18; CDR3 DNA: TGTGCCAGCTCACCGACGACGGGGGGGCTCAATGAGCAGTTCTTC; CDR3 protein: CASSPTTGGLNEQFF
J gene: TRBJ2-5; clone size: -; D gene: -; V gene: TRBV4-1; CDR3 DNA: TGCGCCAGCAGCCAAGGGCAGACGCAAGAGACCCAGTACTTC; CDR3 protein: CASSQGQTQETQYF
J gene: TRBJ2-5; clone size: -; D gene: TRBD2; V gene: TRBV15; CDR3 DNA: TGTGCCACCAGCAGTCGTCTAGCGGGGGCCGGGGAGACCCAGTACTTC; CDR3 protein: CATSSRLAGAGETQYF
J gene: TRBJ2-6; clone size: -; D gene: -; V gene: TRBV4-1; CDR3 DNA: TGCGCCAGCAGCCAAATACAGGGTTCAGGGGCCAACGTCCTGACTTTC; CDR3 protein: CASSQIQGSGANVLTF
J gene: TRBJ2-3; clone size: -; D gene: -; V gene: TRBV5-6; CDR3 DNA: TGTGCCAGCAGTTTGAGCACAGATACGCAGTATTTT; CDR3 protein: CASSLSTDTQYF
J gene: TRBJ1-5; clone size: -; D gene: -; V gene: TRBV5-6; CDR3 DNA: TGTGCCAGCAGCTTGGGCGGGACACTACGGAACAATCAGCCCCAGCATTTT; CDR3 protein: CASSLGGTLRNNQPQHF
J gene: TRBJ2-5; clone size: -; D gene: -; V gene: TRBV5-1; CDR3 DNA: TGCGCCAGCAGCAGCCAAGAGACCCAGTACTTC; CDR3 protein: CASSSQETQYF
J gene: TRBJ1-2; clone size: -; D gene: TRBD1; V gene: TRBV30; CDR3 DNA: TGTGCCTGGGGACAGGCCTATGGCTACACCTTC; CDR3 protein: CAWGQAYGYTF
J gene: TRBJ2-4; clone size: once; D gene: -; V gene: TRBV11-2; CDR3 DNA: TGTGCCAGCAGCGACGGGGAAGCCAAAAACATTCAGTACTTC; CDR3 protein: CASSDGEAKNIQYF
J gene: TRBJ2-5; clone size: -; D gene: -; V gene: TRBV2; CDR3 DNA: TGTGCCAGCAGTGCACAGGGTGGGGAAGAGACCCAGTACTTC; CDR3 protein: CASSAQGGEETQYF
J gene: TRBJ2-7; clone size: -; D gene: -; V gene: TRBV19; CDR3 DNA: TGTGCCAGTAGTATCCCGGACAGCTACGAGCAGTACTTC; CDR3 protein: CASSIPDSYEQYF
J gene: TRBJ1-4; clone size: -; D gene: TRBD1; V gene: TRBV30; CDR3 DNA: TGTGCCTGGAGTGCGGACAGGGGAACCGAAAAACTGTTTTTT; CDR3 protein: CAWSADRGTEKLFF
J gene: TRBJ1-2; clone size: few; D gene: -; V gene: TRBV4-2; CDR3 DNA: TGTGCCAGCAGCCAGGGCCCCGACCGACCGGGCGGCTATGGCTACACCTTC; CDR3 protein: CASSQGPDRPGGYGYTF
J gene: TRBJ1-1; clone size: -; D gene: TRBD1; V gene: TRBV7-2; CDR3 DNA: TGTGCCAGCAGCTTCACCCGGGACAGGGTTGGTCTGGCGACTGAAGCTTTCTTT; CDR3 protein: CASSFTRDRVGLATEAFF
J gene: TRBJ2-3; clone size: -; D gene: TRBD2; V gene: TRBV4-1; CDR3 DNA: TGCGCCAGCAGCCAAGAGTGGAGCGGGGGTCACACAGATACGCAGTATTTT; CDR3 protein: CASSQEWSGGHTDTQYF
J gene: TRBJ2-5; clone size: -; D gene: -; V gene: TRBV18; CDR3 DNA: TGTGCCAGCTCACCCGGTCTTAACCAAGAGACCCAGTACTTC; CDR3 protein: CASSPGLNQETQYF